Listed below are T cell receptor beta chains from one sample, sequenced in a study of T cell responses to AZD1222 COVID-19 vaccine. Assay: immunoSEQ multiplex PCR; the TCRdb copy retains only in-frame clones and omits some. The table has roughly 150,000 clones, 70% to 90% seen once. Sequences were derived from peripheral blood, sampled 28 days after the second AZD1222 dose. The receptors stem from an adult who received the AZD1222 COVID-19 vaccine. CDR3s include the opening cysteine and the closing phenylalanine or tryptophan. Each record gives: V gene, D gene, clone size, J gene, CDR3 protein, CDR3 DNA. A D gene is named only where the DNA matches it firmly. Expanded clones are given a class, and other clones once, few, many or no size at all.

TRBV27	TRBD2	NA	TRBJ2-1	CASSPGLAGANEQFF	TGTGCCAGCAGTCCCGGACTAGCGGGAGCCAATGAGCAGTTCTTC
TRBV7-3	NA	NA	TRBJ2-3	CASSPGTHNMGDTQYF	TGTGCCAGCAGCCCCGGGACGCATAACATGGGGGATACGCAGTATTTT
TRBV19	NA	NA	TRBJ2-1	CASSTSSSSGYEQFF	TGTGCCAGTAGTACCTCCTCCTCGTCCGGGTATGAGCAGTTCTTC
TRBV5-1	NA	NA	TRBJ2-1	CASSFQTAQFF	TGCGCCAGCAGCTTCCAAACTGCGCAGTTCTTC
TRBV3-1/TRBV3-2	TRBD2	NA	TRBJ2-5	CASSRSSGYGQETQYF	TGTGCCAGCAGCCGGTCTAGCGGGTATGGACAAGAGACCCAGTACTTC
TRBV18	TRBD2	NA	TRBJ2-1	CASSRLANEQFF	TGTGCCAGCTCACGACTAGCAAATGAGCAGTTCTTC
TRBV27	TRBD2	NA	TRBJ2-2	CASSKLAANTGELFF	TGTGCCAGCAGTAAACTAGCGGCGAACACCGGGGAGCTGTTTTTT
TRBV5-4	NA	NA	TRBJ2-2	CASSDTANTGELFF	TGTGCCAGCAGTGATACAGCGAACACCGGGGAGCTGTTTTTT
TRBV18	NA	NA	TRBJ2-1	CASSRSGVGFDEQFF	TGTGCCAGCTCACGTTCGGGAGTCGGGTTCGATGAGCAGTTCTTC
TRBV9	NA	once	TRBJ2-5	CASSPGTIQETQYF	TGTGCCAGCAGCCCAGGGACCATCCAAGAGACCCAGTACTTC
TRBV19	TRBD1	NA	TRBJ2-7	CASSPLRGQGFYEQYF	TGTGCCAGTTCACCCCTCCGAGGACAGGGTTTTTACGAGCAGTACTTC
TRBV5-5	NA	NA	TRBJ1-2	CASSLVQDSGYTF	TGTGCCAGCAGCTTGGTCCAGGATTCTGGCTACACCTTC
TRBV18	TRBD1	NA	TRBJ1-5	CASSPTGDPSSNQPQHF	TGTGCCAGCTCACCTACAGGGGATCCTAGTAGCAATCAGCCCCAGCATTTT